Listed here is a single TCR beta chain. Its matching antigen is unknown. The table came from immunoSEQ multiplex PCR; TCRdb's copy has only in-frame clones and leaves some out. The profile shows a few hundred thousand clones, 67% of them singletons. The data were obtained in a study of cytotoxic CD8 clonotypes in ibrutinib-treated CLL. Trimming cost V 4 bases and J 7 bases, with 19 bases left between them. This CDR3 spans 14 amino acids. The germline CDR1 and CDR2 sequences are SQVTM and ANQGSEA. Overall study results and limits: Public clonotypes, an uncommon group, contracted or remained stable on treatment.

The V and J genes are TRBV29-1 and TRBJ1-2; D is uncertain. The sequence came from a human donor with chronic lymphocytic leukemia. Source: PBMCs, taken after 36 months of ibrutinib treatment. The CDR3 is CSVASGYWKGGYTF. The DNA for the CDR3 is TGCAGCGTTGCCTCAGGTTATTGGAAGGGTGGCTACACCTTC.